The present TCR beta chain was sequenced within a study of cytomegalovirus exposure and HLA in healthy donors. Across the study: Among the 400 or so donors who were genotyped, roughly 76% fell in the genetic ancestry cluster that is associated with self-reported Caucasian donors. Study findings and constraints: Several of the most significant clusters appeared, in a later analysis, to be linked to common viral pathogens. Earlier analysis looked at TCR beta V segments, and most were productive about 90% or about 30% of the time. In vitro work confirmed that a few CMV-associated chains recognize CMV antigens.

In the PCR, 60 Vbeta and 13 Jbeta primers were used. Using immunoSEQ multiplex PCR, the repertoire was profiled, and TCRdb retains in-frame clones only, with some absent. Here the sample spans under 200,000 clones, 68% being singletons. Trimming shortened V by 0 bases and J by 7 bases, and 6 bases separated the two germline ends. The CDR3 runs 12 residues. Germline values: CDR1 SGHTA, CDR2 FQGNSA. This clone was seen a few times. The antigen remains undetermined. The chain joins TRBV7-2 to TRBJ1-2, with D tentatively TRBD1 (5 bases). What was sequenced was PBMCs. This receptor was obtained from a woman aged 40 to 50 in good health and CMV-seropositive. This CDR3 reads CASSLAGAGYTF. CDR3 nucleotides: TGTGCCAGCAGCTTAGCAGGGGCTGGCTACACCTTC.